This T cell receptor beta chain came from a study of blood T cell repertoires in COVID-19. The assay was immunoSEQ multiplex PCR, and TCRdb's table has in-frame clones only and misses some. The top ten hold just over 2.5% of the sample, which has about 240,000 clones, 80% to 90% seen once. The CDR3 covers 17 residues. Losses at the gene ends were 4 bases for V and 1 base for J; bases not matched to a gene: 11. Germline CDR1 reads LGHNA; CDR2 reads YSLEER. The receptor was isolated from a woman aged 25 to 39 with acute COVID-19. V usage is TRBV4-3 and J usage is TRBJ2-7; TRBD1 aligns across 9 bases. The specimen was PBMCs or T cells enriched from blood (not recorded which). The CDR3 region has the DNA TGCGCCAGCAGCCCCAAAACCGGGACAGGGACATCCTACGAGCAGTACTTC. Translating it yields CASSPKTGTGTSYEQYF.